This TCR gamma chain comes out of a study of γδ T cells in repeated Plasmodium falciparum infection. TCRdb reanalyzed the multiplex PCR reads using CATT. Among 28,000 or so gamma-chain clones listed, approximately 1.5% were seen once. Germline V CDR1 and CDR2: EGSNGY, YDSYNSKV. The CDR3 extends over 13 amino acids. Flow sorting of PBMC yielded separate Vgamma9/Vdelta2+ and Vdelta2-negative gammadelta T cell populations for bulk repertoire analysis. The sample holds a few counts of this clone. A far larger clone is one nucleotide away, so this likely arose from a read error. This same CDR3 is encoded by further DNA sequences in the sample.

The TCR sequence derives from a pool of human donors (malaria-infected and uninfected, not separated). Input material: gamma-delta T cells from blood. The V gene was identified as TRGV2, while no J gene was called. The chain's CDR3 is CATWDGPQYKKLF. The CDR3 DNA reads TGTGCCACCTGGGACGGGCCGCAATATAAGAAGCTCTTT.